This T cell receptor (beta chain) comes out of a study of cytomegalovirus exposure and HLA in healthy donors. Comments on this clone: Its antigen is as yet unknown.

Use of 60 Vbeta and 13 Jbeta primers characterized the PCR. Under the authors' procedure: Some 10 million shared chains were among the 60 million to 80 million unique TCR beta chains that a later analysis counted. Sequenced by immunoSEQ multiplex PCR; TCRdb stores in-frame clones only, minus some. V and J calls and clone size are those listed in that table; D and trimming were worked out from the DNA. The profile covers 100,000 or so clones, with over 65% appearing a single time and approximately 5.1% taken by the ten largest. Findings and limits, study-wide: CMV serostatus was the only immune exposure information that was available.

V lost 4 bases to trimming and J lost 6 bases, with 14 bases between them. CDR1 is LGHNA, CDR2 YNFKEQ, per germline. The length of the CDR3 is 14 residues. The TCR originated in a female donor in good health and CMV-seropositive. The genes are TRBV4-2 and TRBJ2-3; TRBD1 is a possible D gene (7 bases). The sequenced sample consisted of PBMCs. The CDR3 is CASSLATGRDTQYF. CDR3 coding DNA: TGTGCCAGCAGCCTTGCGACAGGGAGGGATACGCAGTATTTT.